The 4 T cell receptor beta chains presented below share a single source sample, sequenced in a study of blood T cell repertoires in COVID-19. Assay: immunoSEQ multiplex PCR; the TCRdb copy retains only in-frame clones and omits some. The sample records some 290,000 clones, around 90% being singletons. Sequences were obtained from peripheral blood. These receptors originate from a woman aged 45-65 years who had recovered from COVID-19.

DNA for the CDR3: TGTGCCAGCAGCTTCGAGGGCAATCAGCCCCAGCATTTT. As protein: CASSFEGNQPQHF. The chain employs TRBV5-5 and TRBJ1-5; unclear D gene. This CDR3 comprises 13 residues. The germline V and J ends were trimmed by 2 bases and 2 bases, with 5 bases remaining between them. CDR1 SGHKS and CDR2 YYEKEE come from the germline V gene (reference sequence).

The count of this clone is one. The genes are TRBV9 and TRBJ2-2; D gene uncertain. The germline gives CDR1 SGDLS, CDR2 YYNGEE. The CDR3 is made up of 16 amino acids. Trimming left V 4 bases short and J 6 bases short, with 19 bases between. CDR3 DNA: TGTGCCAGCAGCCCTTGGCCCTTACCCCAGGCCGGGGAGCTGTTTTTT. This codes for CASSPWPLPQAGELFF.

The DNA for the CDR3 is TGTGCCAGCAGTGATGACAGGGGCACCGGGGAGCTGTTTTTT. It specifies CASSDDRGTGELFF. This chain connects TRBV2 to TRBJ2-2; 8 bases align to TRBD1. The CDR3 totals 14 residues. Germline trimming cut 3 bases from V and 4 bases from J; bases unmatched to any gene: 1. CDR1 and CDR2 (germline): SNHLY, FYNNEI. Drawing the rest from reference TRBV2 and TRBJ2-2, the complete variable domain is EPEVTQTPSHQVTQMGQEVILRCVPISNHLYFYWYRQILGQKVEFLVSFYNNEISEKSEIFDDQFSVERPDGSNFTLKIRSTKLEDSAMYFCASSDDRGTGELFFGEGSRLTVL.

The rearrangement links TRBV20-1 to TRBJ1-2, with 12 positions matching TRBD1. Germline CDR1 DFQATT, CDR2 SNEGSKA (reference sequence). The ends lost 3 bases at V and 4 bases at J; junction bases unmatched: 6. This CDR3 has 15 amino acids. The CDR3 coding sequence is TGCAGTGCTAGTGGGGGACAGGGGGCTCTCTATGGCTACACCTTC. This gives the protein CSASGGQGALYGYTF.